This T cell receptor (beta chain) appears in the sequencing data of a study of OX40 agonist ivuxolimab in advanced cancers. A note on the overall study: Ivuxolimab, which targeted the costimulatory receptor OX40 (CD134), was an agonistic, fully human IgG2 monoclonal antibody. Of the approximately 50 patients in dose escalation, about 20 had hepatocellular carcinoma, around 15 had melanoma, 9 had renal cell carcinoma and 9 had head and neck cancer. Intravenous ivuxolimab was administered to patients every 2 weeks at six dose levels: 0.01, 0.1, 0.3, 1.5, 3 and 10 mg/kg. Patients were allowed to have had prior anti-PD-1, anti-PD-L1 or anti-CTLA-4 therapy, and approximately 40% of the dose-escalation patients had previously received checkpoint inhibitors. The paper describes the monotherapy dose-escalation part (N of about 54 patients) of the phase I trial of ivuxolimab. A male proportion of approximately 83% and a mean age of approximately 55 years, ranging from about 23 to 79, were recorded for the dose-escalation cohort. Partial responses were achieved by three dose-escalation patients, of whom one had hepatocellular carcinoma and two had cutaneous melanoma. The purpose of peripheral TCRbeta sequencing was to test whether ivuxolimab changed TCR sequence diversity and led to clonal T-cell expansion. General study outcomes and caveats: At doses of 0.1 to 3.0 mg/kg, clonal expansion of both CD4+ and CD8+ blood T cells was observed from baseline to week 6. In the 0.1-3.0 mg/kg groups, partial responders had among the lowest normalized peripheral clonal expansion, particularly in CD8+ T cells. The antigen specificity of the clonally expanded peripheral T cells was not determined. On average, CD8+ T cells showed more expanded clones than CD4+ T cells after ivuxolimab. Low levels of normalized T-cell clonal expansion were also seen in some patients who did not respond.

The trial excluded patients who had a history of autoimmune disease or who were on systemic immunosuppression. Peripheral blood for TCR sequencing was drawn from every dose cohort at baseline, at cycle 4 day 1 and at cycle 7 day 1. Samples came from an open-label, multicenter, first-in-human phase I dose-escalation trial of ivuxolimab. Adults with locally advanced or metastatic melanoma, renal cell, hepatocellular, or head and neck squamous cell carcinoma were enrolled in the trial. CD4+ and CD8+ T cells were sorted separately from peripheral blood before TCR sequencing. For sequencing of the TCRbeta CDR3 region, genomic DNA was extracted from the sorted cells. TCRbeta CDR3 regions were sequenced using the immunoSEQ Assay. TCRdb holds this immuneACCESS table with in-frame rearrangements only. Some clones are missing; in checked studies, unresolved V genes explain under half, and the rest has no known cause. The sample profile shows roughly 100,000 clones; about 96% of them were found once. The ten largest make up about 2% of the sample.

The germline V gene (reference sequence) provides CDR1 LNHDA and CDR2 SQIVND. The CDR3 goes from the cysteine to the phenylalanine over 15 residues. Left in the record is the CDR3 DNA by itself, 45 bases read in frame from the first base. V lost 7 bases and J lost 0 bases, and the count of bases not matched to a germline gene is 6. Comments on this clone: The antigen it recognizes is unknown. Base-call qualities are not available, and no considerably larger clone is one nucleotide away.

This receptor was obtained from an adult with an advanced solid tumor such as melanoma, head and neck, liver or kidney cancer. Rearrangement joined TRBV19 to TRBJ2-7; TRBD2 aligns with 10 central bases. Sequenced here: CD4+ or CD8+ T cells sorted from blood, sampled in a trial of the OX40 agonist ivuxolimab. This receptor carries the CDR3 CASKEREGSSYEQYF. The DNA sequence reads TGTGCCAGTAAGGAGCGGGAGGGAAGCTCCTACGAGCAGTACTTC.